This is a list of T cell receptor beta chains from one sample in a study of cytomegalovirus exposure and HLA in healthy donors. Using immunoSEQ multiplex PCR, the repertoire was profiled, and TCRdb retains in-frame clones only, with some absent. Found here are 45,000 to 60,000 clones, just over 90% of them singletons; the top ten hold around 5.8%. Input material: PBMCs. These receptors all come from a woman younger than 30 in good health and CMV-seronegative. CDR3s include the opening cysteine and the closing phenylalanine or tryptophan. The D gene is left open where the match is weak. The listing skips clone size in some rows; elsewhere it reads once, few, many or a size class.

TRBV29-1	-	-	TRBJ2-2	TGCAGCGTTGAGGGGCTAACGAACACCGGGGAGCTGTTTTTT	CSVEGLTNTGELFF
TRBV6-1	-	-	TRBJ2-5	TGTGCCAGCAGTAGAGGGATCCAAGAGACCCAGTACTTC	CASSRGIQETQYF
TRBV18	-	once	TRBJ2-1	TGTGCCAGCTCCTGGGAGGTTTCTGTCGGTGAGCAGTTCTTC	CASSWEVSVGEQFF
TRBV11-1	-	-	TRBJ1-6	TGTGCCAGCAGCGGAGAACTGGGACTGACCTCTTCACCCCTCCACTTT	CASSGELGLTSSPLHF
TRBV11-3	TRBD1	-	TRBJ1-4	TGTGCCAGCAGCTTAGATTGGGGGGACAGGGGAAATGAAAAACTGTTTTTT	CASSLDWGDRGNEKLFF
TRBV7-9	TRBD1	-	TRBJ2-2	TGTGCCAGCAGCTGGGGACAGGGTCTCACCGGGGAGCTGTTTTTT	CASSWGQGLTGELFF
TRBV25-1	-	-	TRBJ2-2	TGTGCCAGCAGTGACCTGAGAAAGAACACCGGGGAGCTGTTTTTT	CASSDLRKNTGELFF
TRBV30	-	-	TRBJ2-1	TGTGCCTGGAGTTCCTTCCTACTACCTTCCTCCTACAATGAGCAGTTCTTC	CAWSSFLLPSSYNEQFF
TRBV7-7	TRBD2	-	TRBJ2-5	TGTGCCAGCAGCTTTACGGCGGGAGAGTCGGAGACCCAGTACTTC	CASSFTAGESETQYF
TRBV10-3	TRBD1	-	TRBJ1-2	TGTGCCATCATCCGGGACAGGGGTAGTCATGGCTACACCTTC	CAIIRDRGSHGYTF
TRBV9	-	once	TRBJ1-1	TGTGCCAGCAGCTACGGACTTCGGATGAACACTGAAGCTTTCTTT	CASSYGLRMNTEAFF
TRBV7-2	TRBD1	once	TRBJ1-4	TGTGCCAGCAGCCCTAGACAGGGCATTCTTGAAAAACTGTTTTTT	CASSPRQGILEKLFF
TRBV18	-	few	TRBJ1-4	TGTGCCAGCTCATCCCTCCCGGGGGGCGGTAATGAAAAACTGTTTTTT	CASSSLPGGGNEKLFF
TRBV13	-	-	TRBJ2-7	TGTGCCAGCAGCTTAGGCACAGGGCCGGGGGAGCAGTACTTC	CASSLGTGPGEQYF
TRBV27	-	-	TRBJ2-3	TGTGCCAGCTGGACAGCAGATACGCAGTATTTT	CASWTADTQYF
TRBV18	TRBD1	-	TRBJ1-5	TGTGCCAGCTCACTAGGGACAGAGGTTCAGCCCCAGCATTTT	CASSLGTEVQPQHF
TRBV6-1	TRBD1	-	TRBJ2-5	TGTGCCAGCAGTGAAGCAGGGACAGGGAGAGAGACCCAGTACTTC	CASSEAGTGRETQYF
TRBV7-9	-	few	TRBJ2-2	TGTGCCAGCAGCCTAGACTACGGGGAGCTGTTTTTT	CASSLDYGELFF
TRBV7-2	-	-	TRBJ2-1	TGTGCCAGCCAACGGAGCTCCTACAATGAGCAGTTCTTC	CASQRSSYNEQFF
TRBV9	TRBD2	-	TRBJ2-1	TGTGCCAGCAGCCCCCCCTATGGTAGCGGGAGAAATTACAATGAGCAGTTCTTC	CASSPPYGSGRNYNEQFF
TRBV9	TRBD1	-	TRBJ1-1	TGTGCCAGCAGCTTAGGACAGGGTGTAGCGACGAACACTGAAGCTTTCTTT	CASSLGQGVATNTEAFF
TRBV5-8	-	once	TRBJ1-2	TGTGCCAGTTCTCTTGGGAGCCAGACGGGCGGCTACACCTTC	CASSLGSQTGGYTF
TRBV27	TRBD1	-	TRBJ1-2	TGTGCCAGCAGTTTAGGTGGGACAGCCTATGGCTACACCTTC	CASSLGGTAYGYTF
TRBV6-1	TRBD2	-	TRBJ2-1	TGTGCCAGCCCGCCGGGACTAGCGGGGGACAATGAGCAGTTCTTC	CASPPGLAGDNEQFF
TRBV29-1	TRBD2	-	TRBJ2-1	TGCAGCGTTGTCGGCTGGCCAGCGGGGGACGCGGATGAGCAGTTCTTC	CSVVGWPAGDADEQFF
TRBV9	TRBD1	-	TRBJ1-1	TGTGCCAGCAGCACCCGGGACAGGGGGCGGACTGAAGCTTTCTTT	CASSTRDRGRTEAFF
TRBV11-2	-	-	TRBJ1-3	TGTGCCAGCAGCTTAGGTCCAGGGGTCTCTGGAAACACCATATATTTT	CASSLGPGVSGNTIYF
TRBV7-6	-	-	TRBJ1-5	TGTGCCAGCAGCTTGGACAGTGGGCAAGGGGATCAGCCCCAGCATTTT	CASSLDSGQGDQPQHF
TRBV9	-	-	TRBJ2-2	TGTGCCAGCAGCGTAGCCGGGGACACCGGGGAGCTGTTTTTT	CASSVAGDTGELFF
TRBV29-1	TRBD1	-	TRBJ1-2	TGCAGCGTTACTTGGGACAGGGAGATTGGTGGCTACACCTTC	CSVTWDREIGGYTF
TRBV14	-	-	TRBJ2-4	TGTGCCAGCAGCCCCTCCGTTTGGGGGGTCAAAAACATTCAGTACTTC	CASSPSVWGVKNIQYF